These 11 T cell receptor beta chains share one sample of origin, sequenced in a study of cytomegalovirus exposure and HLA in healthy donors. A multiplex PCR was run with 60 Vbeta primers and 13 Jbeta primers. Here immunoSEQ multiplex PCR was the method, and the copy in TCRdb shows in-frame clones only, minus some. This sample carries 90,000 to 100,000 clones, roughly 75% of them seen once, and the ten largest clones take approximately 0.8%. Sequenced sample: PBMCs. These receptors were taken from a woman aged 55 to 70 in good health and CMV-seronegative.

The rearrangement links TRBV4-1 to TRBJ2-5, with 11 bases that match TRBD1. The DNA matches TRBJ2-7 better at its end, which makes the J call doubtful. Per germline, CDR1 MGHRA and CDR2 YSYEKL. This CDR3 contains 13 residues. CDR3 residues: CASSLGTGGEQYF. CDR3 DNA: TGCGCCAGCAGCCTCGGGACAGGGGGCGAGCAGTACTTC.

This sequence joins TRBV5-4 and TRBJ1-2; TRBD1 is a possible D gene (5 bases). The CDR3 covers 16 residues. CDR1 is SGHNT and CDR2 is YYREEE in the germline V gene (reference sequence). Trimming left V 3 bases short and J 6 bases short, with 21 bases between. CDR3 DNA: TGTGCCAGCAGCTCGGGACTGGGAAGCTTCGGCCATGGCTACACCTTC. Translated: CASSSGLGSFGHGYTF.

CDR3 region: CASKQGPNTGELFF. The DNA for the CDR3 is TGTGCCAGCAAACAGGGGCCGAACACCGGGGAGCTGTTTTTT. The chain employs TRBV27 and TRBJ2-2, with 7 bases identical to TRBD1. From germline, CDR1 is MNHEY and CDR2 SMNVEV (reference sequence). CDR3 length: 14 amino acids. Trimming at V came to 7 bases and at J to 0 bases, leaving 2 bases not matched to a gene.

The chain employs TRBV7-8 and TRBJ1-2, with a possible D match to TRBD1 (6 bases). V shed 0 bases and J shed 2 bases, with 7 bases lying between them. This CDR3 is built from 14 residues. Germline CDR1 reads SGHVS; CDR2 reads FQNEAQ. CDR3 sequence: CASSLAQGNYGYTF. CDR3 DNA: TGTGCCAGCAGCTTAGCCCAGGGGAACTATGGCTACACCTTC.

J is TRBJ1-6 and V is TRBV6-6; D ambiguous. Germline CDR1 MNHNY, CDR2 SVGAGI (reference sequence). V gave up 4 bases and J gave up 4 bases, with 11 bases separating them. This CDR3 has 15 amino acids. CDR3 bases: TGTGCCAGCAGTTCCACGGAGGGATATAATTCACCCCTCCACTTT. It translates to CASSSTEGYNSPLHF.

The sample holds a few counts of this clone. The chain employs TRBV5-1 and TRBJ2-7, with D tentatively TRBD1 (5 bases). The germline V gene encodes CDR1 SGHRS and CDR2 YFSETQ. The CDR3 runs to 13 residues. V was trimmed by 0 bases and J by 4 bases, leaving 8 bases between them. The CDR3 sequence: CASSLGQKYEQYF. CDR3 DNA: TGCGCCAGCAGCTTGGGACAGAAATACGAGCAGTACTTC.

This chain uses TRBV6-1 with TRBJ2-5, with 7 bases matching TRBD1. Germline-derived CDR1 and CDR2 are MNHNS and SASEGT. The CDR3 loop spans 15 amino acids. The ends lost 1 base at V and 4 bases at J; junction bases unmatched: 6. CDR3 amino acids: CASSEVRGLGETQYF. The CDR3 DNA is TGTGCCAGCAGTGAAGTTAGGGGGCTAGGAGAGACCCAGTACTTC.

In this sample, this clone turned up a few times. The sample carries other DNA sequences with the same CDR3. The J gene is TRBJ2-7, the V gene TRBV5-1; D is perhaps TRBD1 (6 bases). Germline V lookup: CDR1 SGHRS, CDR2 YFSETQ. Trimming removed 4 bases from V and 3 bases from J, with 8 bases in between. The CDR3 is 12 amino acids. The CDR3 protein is CASSVDSYEQYF. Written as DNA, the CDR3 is TGCGCCAGCAGCGTGGACAGCTACGAGCAGTACTTC.

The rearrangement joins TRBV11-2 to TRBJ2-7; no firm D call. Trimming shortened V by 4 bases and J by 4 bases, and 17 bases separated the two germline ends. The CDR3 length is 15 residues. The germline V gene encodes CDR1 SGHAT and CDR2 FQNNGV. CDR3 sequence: CASSSSLGSAYEQYF. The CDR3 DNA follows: TGTGCCAGCAGCTCCTCGCTTGGCAGCGCATACGAGCAGTACTTC.

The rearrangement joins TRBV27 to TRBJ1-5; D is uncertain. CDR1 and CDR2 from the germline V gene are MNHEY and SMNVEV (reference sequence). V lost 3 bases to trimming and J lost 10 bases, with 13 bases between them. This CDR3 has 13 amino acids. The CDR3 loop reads CASSFGQVSPQHF. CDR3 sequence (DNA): TGTGCCAGCAGTTTCGGCCAGGTCTCCCCCCAGCATTTT.

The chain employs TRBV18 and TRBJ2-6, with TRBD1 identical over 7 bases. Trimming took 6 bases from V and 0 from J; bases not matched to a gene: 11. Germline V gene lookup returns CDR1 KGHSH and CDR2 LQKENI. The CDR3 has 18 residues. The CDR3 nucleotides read TGTGCCAGCTCCCACTCCGGGACAGTCACCTCTGGGGCCAACGTCCTGACTTTC. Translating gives CASSHSGTVTSGANVLTF.